These 7 T cell receptor beta chains came from one sample sequenced in a study of blood T cell repertoires in COVID-19. This table comes from immunoSEQ multiplex PCR, and its TCRdb copy is limited to in-frame clones, with some not included. This repertoire shows 130,000 to 150,000 clones, roughly 89% found once; its top ten account for around 8.6%. Input material: peripheral blood. Source of these receptors: a woman aged 50 to 60 with active or convalescent COVID-19.

The chain recombines TRBV2 with TRBJ2-3, with D maybe TRBD2 (6 bases). Germline V gene data show CDR1 as SNHLY and CDR2 as FYNNEI. The CDR3 sequence is 15 residues long. With 5 bases removed from V and 0 bases from J, the gap between germline ends came to 12 bases. CDR3 amino acids: CASSRDSPSTDTQYF. The CDR3, as DNA: TGTGCCAGCAGTAGGGACTCTCCTAGCACAGATACGCAGTATTTT.

The chain combines TRBV30 with TRBJ1-1; the match to TRBD1 covers 11 bases. The CDR3 extends over 14 amino acids. From germline, CDR1 is GTSNPN and CDR2 SVGIG (reference sequence). V shed 3 bases, J shed 7 bases, and the junction held 7 bases outside the gene matches. This CDR3 is CAWRLGQGVHEAFF. DNA of the CDR3: TGTGCCTGGAGATTGGGACAGGGGGTCCATGAAGCTTTCTTT.

The chain couples TRBV6-2 or TRBV6-3 to TRBJ2-2; 8 nucleotides match TRBD2. CDR1 and CDR2 from the germline V gene are MNHEY and SVGEGT. V trimming: 6 bases; J trimming: 4 bases; junction bases outside the gene matches: 10. CDR3 length: 16 amino acids. For the CDR3, the DNA is TGTGCCAGCAGCCCTTCAGCGGGGGCAACCACCGGGGAGCTGTTTTTT. Its translation: CASSPSAGATTGELFF.

This rearrangement joins TRBV30 to TRBJ1-1; 7 bases agree with TRBD1. V trimming: 1 base; J trimming: 7 bases; junction bases outside the gene matches: 3. The germline V gene has CDR1 GTSNPN and CDR2 SVGIG (reference sequence). CDR3 length: 12 amino acids. Here the CDR3 DNA reads TGTGCCTGGAGTGGACAGGGAGTTGAAGCTTTCTTT. Its protein product is CAWSGQGVEAFF. Drawing the rest from reference TRBV30 and TRBJ1-1, the complete variable domain is SQTIHQWPATLVQPVGSPLSLECTVEGTSNPNLYWYRQAAGRGLQLLFYSVGIGQISSEVPQNLSASRPQDRQFILSSKKLLLSDSGFYLCAWSGQGVEAFFGQGTRLTVV.

This chain links TRBV18 with TRBJ1-2, with D possibly being TRBD1 (5 bases). The CDR3 sequence is 18 residues long. V was cut by 3 bases and J by 2 bases, with 22 bases left in between. The germline gives CDR1 KGHSH, CDR2 LQKENI. In DNA form, the CDR3 reads TGTGCCAGCTCACCTAAAACAATACAGGTGGCGGGAAACTATGGCTACACCTTC. This codes for CASSPKTIQVAGNYGYTF.

This clone was seen a single time. This sequence joins TRBV7-8 and TRBJ2-2, with D tentatively TRBD2 (5 bases). This CDR3 is built from 16 residues. V lost 2 bases to trimming and J lost 3 bases, with 13 bases between them. Germline CDR1 is SGHVS and CDR2 is FQNEAQ. The CDR3 here is CASSLLRARDTGELFF. In DNA form, the CDR3 reads TGTGCCAGCAGCTTATTGCGGGCGCGGGACACCGGGGAGCTGTTTTTT.

This clone was seen only once. This chain joins TRBV19 and TRBJ1-5; TRBD1 matches 7 bases. The CDR3 has 14 residues. V shed 5 bases, J shed 2 bases, and the junction held 3 bases outside the gene matches. The germline V gene has CDR1 LNHDA and CDR2 SQIVND (reference sequence). The CDR3 here is CASSPGQGNQPQHF. The CDR3 DNA sequence: TGTGCCAGTAGTCCAGGACAGGGCAATCAGCCCCAGCATTTT.